These 9 T cell receptor beta chains were all obtained from the same sample, sequenced in a study of cytomegalovirus exposure and HLA in healthy donors. Both 60 Vbeta primers and 13 Jbeta primers went into the PCR. Repertoires were generated with immunoSEQ multiplex PCR, while TCRdb's copy carries only in-frame clones and drops some. Seen here are 54,000 or so clones, around three quarters observed once, and the top ten hold roughly a fifth. Sequencing was carried out using PBMCs. These receptors all come from a woman aged 60-75 years in good health and CMV-seropositive.

Of note for this clone: In the same sample, other DNA sequences code for this CDR3. V and J are TRBV9 and TRBJ1-1; 8 positions match TRBD1. Germline lookup yields CDR1 SGDLS and CDR2 YYNGEE. The junction had 8 bases not matched to a gene; V was cut back by 3 bases and J by 4 bases. This CDR3 spans 15 amino acids. As DNA, the CDR3 is TGTGCCAGCAGCGCCCCAGACAGGGGTCCCACTGAAGCTTTCTTT. Translating gives CASSAPDRGPTEAFF. The whole variable domain, remainder taken from reference TRBV9 and TRBJ1-1, is DSGVTQTPKHLITATGQRVTLRCSPRSGDLSVYWYQQSLDQGLQFLIQYYNGEERAKGNILERFSAQQFPDLHSELNLSSLELGDSALYFCASSAPDRGPTEAFFGQGTRLTVV.

The chain combines TRBV2 with TRBJ2-2, with TRBD1 as a possible D gene (6 bases). The V end was cut by 2 bases, the J end by 5 bases, with 15 bases between. Germline V gene lookup returns CDR1 SNHLY and CDR2 FYNNEI. The CDR3 has 16 amino acids. CDR3 region: CASSEWDTLLTGELFF. The CDR3, as DNA: TGTGCCAGCAGTGAATGGGACACCCTACTTACCGGGGAGCTGTTTTTT.

The chain employs TRBV6-5 and TRBJ1-2, with TRBD1 as a possible D gene (6 bases). Germline-derived CDR1 and CDR2 are MNHEY and SVGAGI. The CDR3 runs to 16 residues. Trimming took off 2 bases at V and 8 bases at J, with 21 bases between the two ends. This CDR3 is CASSYLTRGGGNGYTF. DNA for the CDR3: TGTGCCAGCAGTTACCTAACCCGGGGGGGCGGGAACGGCTACACCTTC.

This chain uses TRBV7-2 with TRBJ1-2; D gene ambiguous. V was cut by 5 bases and J by 4 bases, with 11 bases left in between. CDR1 is SGHTA and CDR2 is FQGNSA in the germline V gene. There are 13 residues in the CDR3. The CDR3 nucleotides read TGTGCCAGCAGCCCCGGTTCCCGCTATGGCTACACCTTC. Translated, it gives CASSPGSRYGYTF.

CDR3 in amino acids: CASSLRSGGAYTGELFF. The DNA for the CDR3 is TGTGCCAGCAGCTTGAGGAGCGGGGGGGCCTACACCGGGGAGCTGTTTTTT. The chain couples TRBV5-6 to TRBJ2-2; 10 bases align to TRBD2. Germline CDR1 reads SGHDT; CDR2 reads YYEEEE. V trimming: 1 base; J trimming: 3 bases; junction bases outside the gene matches: 6. The CDR3 spans 17 residues.

This clone was recorded many times. The chain is built from TRBV2 and TRBJ1-2; D call uncertain. Germline V gene data show CDR1 as SNHLY and CDR2 as FYNNEI. V lost 2 bases, J lost 4 bases, and 14 bases lay in between. The CDR3 loop spans 15 amino acids. In nucleotides, the CDR3 is TGTGCCAGCAGTGAATACGAGGGCACGACCTATGGCTACACCTTC. It yields the protein CASSEYEGTTYGYTF.

This chain links TRBV23-1 with TRBJ1-4; D call uncertain. TRBV23-1 is reported as an ORF; its role is uncertain. With 2 bases removed from V and 6 bases from J, the gap between germline ends came to 10 bases. The CDR3 totals 14 residues. The CDR3 DNA is TGCGCCAGCAGTCAACGAGGGCGGGATGAAAAACTGTTTTTT. As protein: CASSQRGRDEKLFF.

J is TRBJ1-2 and V is TRBV7-2; 9 bases are a match to TRBD1. From germline, CDR1 is SGHTA and CDR2 FQGNSA. The length of the CDR3 is 15 residues. The V gene end was trimmed by 2 bases and the J gene end by 6 bases; junction bases not matched to a gene: 7. CDR3 loop: CASSLSQGASDGYTF. Written as DNA, the CDR3 is TGTGCCAGCAGCTTATCACAGGGGGCGTCTGATGGCTACACCTTC.

V and J are TRBV6-5 and TRBJ1-5; D remains unclear. The CDR3 totals 14 residues. The V gene's germline CDR1 is MNHEY and CDR2 SVGAGI. Trimming shortened V by 0 bases and J by 8 bases, and 11 bases separated the two germline ends. CDR3 protein: CASSYSQWEEPQHF. In DNA form, the CDR3 reads TGTGCCAGCAGTTACTCCCAATGGGAGGAGCCCCAGCATTTT.